This TCR beta chain was documented in a study of PD-L1 blockade in urothelial cancer. Indicated time point: peripheral blood 6 weeks after treatment start. The V gene end was trimmed by 3 bases and the J gene end by 9 bases; junction bases not matched to a gene: 14. CDR1 and CDR2 (germline): LNHDA, SQIVND (reference sequence). This CDR3 contains 18 residues. This clone was detected once. Repertoires were generated with immunoSEQ multiplex PCR, while TCRdb's copy carries only in-frame clones and drops some. Among roughly 45,000 clones, roughly 80% were seen once, and the ten largest hold approximately 15%.

The TCR originated in a man aged 55 to 69 with urothelial cancer. Source: PBMCs, taken around atezolizumab (anti-PD-L1) treatment. V and J are TRBV19 and TRBJ2-1; TRBD2 matches 13 bases. The CDR3 nucleotides read TGTGCCAGTAGTATCACGACTAGCGGGGGGTATTCTGACGGTGAGCAGTTCTTC. This gives the protein CASSITTSGGYSDGEQFF.